Listed below are T cell receptor beta chains from one sample, sequenced in a study of OX40 agonist ivuxolimab in advanced cancers. Data came from immunoSEQ multiplex PCR; TCRdb stores just in-frame clones and leaves some out. This sample has tens of thousands of clones, with 90% to 95% found just once. Sequences were derived from CD4+ or CD8+ T cells sorted from blood, sampled in a trial of the OX40 agonist ivuxolimab. The receptors were sampled from an adult with an advanced solid tumor such as melanoma, head and neck, liver or kidney cancer. Both conserved end residues are part of each CDR3. The order of the fields is V gene, J gene, D gene, CDR3 protein. D genes are given only for firm matches.

V: TRBV4-2; J: TRBJ2-7; D: NA; CDR3: CASSQPYSSPNYEQYF
V: TRBV5-5; J: TRBJ1-2; D: NA; CDR3: CASGSTRAARKTYGYTF
V: TRBV27; J: TRBJ2-1; D: TRBD2; CDR3: CASSTGGRVAGISYNEQFF
V: TRBV10-2; J: TRBJ2-1; D: NA; CDR3: CASKAKPGTPNEQFF
V: TRBV7-8; J: TRBJ1-3; D: NA; CDR3: CASSPRRGGTSGNTIYF
V: TRBV4-3; J: TRBJ2-1; D: NA; CDR3: CASSQWARGNEQFF
V: TRBV4-3; J: TRBJ2-1; D: TRBD2; CDR3: CASSQGSGGGYEQFF
V: TRBV6-1; J: TRBJ2-7; D: NA; CDR3: CASSGPTDYEQYF
V: TRBV4-3; J: TRBJ2-7; D: NA; CDR3: CASSQDTSEGATGEQYF
V: TRBV19; J: TRBJ2-3; D: NA; CDR3: CASSIGSGGTSTDTQYF
V: TRBV9; J: TRBJ2-1; D: TRBD2; CDR3: CASSTPLTPGLARGNNEQFF
V: TRBV6-5; J: TRBJ1-1; D: NA; CDR3: CASSYSLVTEAFF
V: TRBV7-6; J: TRBJ2-7; D: NA; CDR3: CASSLGEEAYEQYF
V: TRBV19; J: TRBJ2-5; D: NA; CDR3: CASSTTRYETQYF
V: TRBV4-1; J: TRBJ2-2; D: NA; CDR3: CASSQGQIQPGELFF
V: TRBV11-2; J: TRBJ2-4; D: TRBD2; CDR3: CASSLVLAGRFKYF
V: TRBV4-1; J: TRBJ2-3; D: NA; CDR3: CASSRPAKGSTDTQYF
V: TRBV5-1; J: TRBJ2-3; D: TRBD2; CDR3: CASSQTSGTDTQYF
V: TRBV9; J: TRBJ2-1; D: TRBD2; CDR3: CASSRYPSGGNNEQFF
V: TRBV4-1; J: TRBJ2-7; D: TRBD2; CDR3: CASSQMRLAGGAIEQYF
V: TRBV5-1; J: TRBJ2-3; D: TRBD2; CDR3: CASSLVGGIDTQYF
V: TRBV11-2; J: TRBJ2-7; D: NA; CDR3: CASSYGQPFSYEQYF
V: TRBV5-1; J: TRBJ1-1; D: NA; CDR3: CASSHSGESYTEAFF
V: TRBV4-3; J: TRBJ2-3; D: TRBD1; CDR3: CASSPGGEYTQYF
V: TRBV2; J: TRBJ2-3; D: NA; CDR3: CASRTDTQYF
V: TRBV19; J: TRBJ1-1; D: NA; CDR3: CASSMSSRTEAFF
V: TRBV18; J: TRBJ2-1; D: TRBD2; CDR3: CASSPRGVAGDNEQFF
V: TRBV27; J: TRBJ2-7; D: NA; CDR3: CASSFHRAYEQYF
V: TRBV21-1; J: TRBJ2-2; D: NA; CDR3: CASSNYWDFNTGELFF
V: TRBV5-6; J: TRBJ1-1; D: NA; CDR3: CASSFVPGEAFF
V: TRBV9; J: TRBJ1-2; D: NA; CDR3: CASSGGGVYGYTF
V: TRBV6-4; J: TRBJ2-2; D: NA; CDR3: CATETKQGATGELFF
V: TRBV2; J: TRBJ2-6; D: NA; CDR3: CASSSQGAGANVLTF
V: TRBV7-8; J: TRBJ2-7; D: TRBD2; CDR3: CAGSLGTSGSYEQYF
V: TRBV29-1; J: TRBJ1-2; D: NA; CDR3: CSVGGENYGYTF
V: TRBV4-1; J: TRBJ2-1; D: NA; CDR3: CASSRGPRFGLNEQFF
V: TRBV5-1; J: TRBJ2-7; D: NA; CDR3: CASSLVGSGRNHEQYF
V: TRBV7-8; J: TRBJ2-1; D: TRBD2; CDR3: CASSPASGNEQFF
V: TRBV29-1; J: TRBJ2-7; D: NA; CDR3: CSALGGLSYEQYF